Detailed here is one T cell receptor beta chain. What it binds is unknown. Cells that were CD45RO-CCR7+CD27+CD95- constituted naive CD8+ T cells. This sample was included in a study of CXCR3-negative and CXCR3-positive naive CD8 T cells. Preparation of TRB cDNA libraries relied on 5' RACE carrying UMI labels. TCRdb re-called the 5' RACE reads and shows each CDR3 protein once, DNA omitted. The data include over 100,000 distinct CDR3 sequences; the top ten clones carry 0.29%. Study findings and constraints: TRB CDR3 hydrophobicity was greater in CXCR3-positive naive cells than in CXCR3-negative naive cells. With respect to TRBV-TRBJ usage, naive CXCR3-negative and CXCR3-positive cells were similar; memory differed. Both naive subsets showed comparably high diversity, and memory CD8+ cells showed much lower diversity.

CDR1 is SGHVS and CDR2 is FNYEAQ in the germline V gene. The CDR3 runs 14 residues. The sequence was obtained from a human donor in good health. Some clones in this sample may be carry-over from other donors' samples. The rearrangement joins TRBV7-6 to TRBJ1-1; TCRdb indicates TRBD1, and absent DNA this call remains unverified. The sequenced sample consisted of naive CXCR3- CD8+ T cells from blood. Indicated subset: CD45RO-CCR7+CD27+CD95- naive CD8+ T cells lacking CXCR3 (TNR3-). The CDR3 here is CASSRQLGDTEAFF.